Listed below are T cell receptor beta chains from one sample, sequenced in a study of T cells in localized non-small cell lung cancer. Some clones are missing from TCRdb's copy, which holds only in-frame ones; the method was immunoSEQ multiplex PCR. The table includes about 40,000 clones, approximately 86% detected once. The sample here was peripheral blood, taken before any cancer treatment. The receptor set was obtained from a man aged 40 to 70 with stage I lung adenocarcinoma. Each CDR3 is given with its conserved first and last residue. D genes are given only for firm matches. Size is stated for part of the rows, as once, few or many counts, or as a class when the clone is expanded.

cdr3_aa	cdr3_nt	d_call	clone_size	j_call	v_call
CASRTDRGPSPLHF	TGTGCCAGCAGAACCGACAGGGGGCCCTCACCCCTCCACTTT	TRBD1	-	TRBJ1-6	TRBV6-5
CSARYGRYNFF	TGCAGTGCTAGGTACGGCAGGTATAACTTTTTT	-	-	TRBJ1-1	TRBV20-1
CASSLGVPRDRGRTGELFF	TGTGCCAGCAGCTTAGGGGTACCACGGGACAGGGGGCGCACCGGGGAGCTGTTTTTT	TRBD1	-	TRBJ2-2	TRBV11-2
CASSDGRNEKLFF	TGTGCCAGCAGCGACGGCCGCAATGAAAAACTGTTTTTT	-	-	TRBJ1-4	TRBV5-4
CASSVLAGSYNEQFF	TGTGCCAGCAGTGTCCTAGCGGGGTCCTACAATGAGCAGTTCTTC	TRBD2	-	TRBJ2-1	TRBV6-4
CSVAKQGGNTIYF	TGCAGCGTTGCCAAACAGGGGGGAAACACCATATATTTT	TRBD1	-	TRBJ1-3	TRBV29-1
CASRHQVMGDYGYTF	TGTGCCAGCAGACACCAGGTCATGGGGGACTATGGCTACACCTTC	-	-	TRBJ1-2	TRBV6-1
CASSLWGGVMYEQYF	TGTGCCAGCAGTCTTTGGGGAGGGGTAATGTACGAGCAGTACTTC	TRBD2	once	TRBJ2-7	TRBV27
CASSSVWTGLAGVPSYEQYF	TGTGCCAGCAGTTCCGTCTGGACGGGACTAGCGGGAGTCCCTTCCTACGAGCAGTACTTC	TRBD2	-	TRBJ2-7	TRBV28
CASSLALAGVGEQFF	TGTGCCAGCAGCTTGGCATTAGCGGGAGTCGGGGAGCAGTTCTTC	TRBD2	-	TRBJ2-1	TRBV5-4
CSARGGAETQYF	TGCAGCGCCCGGGGGGGGGCAGAGACCCAGTACTTC	TRBD2	-	TRBJ2-5	TRBV29-1
CASSRWTGDNSPLHF	TGCGCCAGCAGCAGATGGACAGGGGATAATTCACCCCTCCACTTT	TRBD1	-	TRBJ1-6	TRBV5-1
CASSLIRVGYNEQFF	TGTGCCAGCAGCTTAATCCGGGTGGGGTACAATGAGCAGTTCTTC	-	-	TRBJ2-1	TRBV7-9
CARSFGSGEPNQPQHF	TGTGCCAGAAGTTTTGGGTCAGGGGAGCCCAATCAGCCCCAGCATTTT	-	-	TRBJ1-5	TRBV5-3
CASSQGLAGEGNEQFF	TGCGCCAGCAGCCAAGGGCTAGCGGGCGAGGGGAATGAGCAGTTCTTC	TRBD2	-	TRBJ2-1	TRBV4-3
CASRPSRGGLYNEQFF	TGTGCCAGCAGACCAAGTCGGGGGGGACTCTACAATGAGCAGTTCTTC	TRBD2	-	TRBJ2-1	TRBV27
CASSVVGQPYGYTF	TGTGCCAGCAGCGTAGTGGGACAGCCCTATGGCTACACCTTC	TRBD1	-	TRBJ1-2	TRBV9